This is a list of T cell receptor beta chains from one sample in a study of vaccination and CD4 T cells after COVID-19. TCRdb re-derived calls from the PCR reads in MiXCR, one entry per CDR3 protein. This table holds 7,000 to 8,500 distinct CDR3 sequences, over 65% found once. No cognate antigen is known for these TCRs. The sample was CD4+ T cells from blood, cultured in vitro. All receptors come from a human donor who had recovered from COVID-19. The CDR3 runs from the conserved cysteine through the conserved F or W. The order of the fields is D gene, V gene, clone size, J gene, CDR3 DNA, CDR3 protein. A D gene is named only where the DNA matches it firmly. Some rows have no size entry. The others give once, few or many, or a class for an expanded clone.

D gene: .; V gene: TRBV27; clone size: .; J gene: TRBJ2-7; CDR3 DNA: TGTGCCAGCAGTCCGCACCCGAGGAACGAGCAGTACTTC; CDR3 protein: CASSPHPRNEQYF
D gene: TRBD1; V gene: TRBV6-1; clone size: .; J gene: TRBJ1-6; CDR3 DNA: TGTGCCAGCAGTAGGGACAGCCGATGGTCACCCCTCCACTTT; CDR3 protein: CASSRDSRWSPLHF
D gene: .; V gene: TRBV20-1; clone size: few; J gene: TRBJ1-3; CDR3 DNA: TGCAGTGCCGTCGGGATCGCTGGAAACACCATATATTTT; CDR3 protein: CSAVGIAGNTIYF
D gene: .; V gene: TRBV7-6; clone size: .; J gene: TRBJ1-1; CDR3 DNA: TGTGCCAGCAGCTCCCAGCCCGAGCGGACTGAAGCTTTCTTT; CDR3 protein: CASSSQPERTEAFF
D gene: TRBD2; V gene: TRBV7-3; clone size: .; J gene: TRBJ2-7; CDR3 DNA: TGTGCCAGCAGCCCAGGACTAGCGGGAGCCGAGCAGTACTTC; CDR3 protein: CASSPGLAGAEQYF
D gene: .; V gene: TRBV6-1; clone size: .; J gene: TRBJ1-5; CDR3 DNA: TGTGCCAGCTCGAGCCATACTAATCAGCCCCAGCATTTT; CDR3 protein: CASSSHTNQPQHF
D gene: TRBD1; V gene: TRBV10-3; clone size: .; J gene: TRBJ1-6; CDR3 DNA: TGTGCCATCAGCCGGGACAGTTCGAATTCACCCCTCCACTTT; CDR3 protein: CAISRDSSNSPLHF
D gene: .; V gene: TRBV24-1; clone size: .; J gene: TRBJ2-1; CDR3 DNA: TGTGCCACCAGTGATTTTAGGGGTGCGCAGTTCTTC; CDR3 protein: CATSDFRGAQFF
D gene: .; V gene: TRBV21-1; clone size: .; J gene: TRBJ1-6; CDR3 DNA: TGTGCCAGCAGCAGCGGACAGGGTGAATCGGGCTATAATTCACCCCTCCACTTT; CDR3 protein: CASSSGQGESGYNSPLHF
D gene: TRBD2; V gene: TRBV20-1; clone size: .; J gene: TRBJ2-3; CDR3 DNA: TGCACCATCCAGAGCGGGGGGGCTTCAGATACGCAGTATTTT; CDR3 protein: CTIQSGGASDTQYF
D gene: .; V gene: TRBV5-3; clone size: .; J gene: TRBJ2-3; CDR3 DNA: TGTGCCAGAAGCAAGCGGAGATGCCTCACGCAGTATTTT; CDR3 protein: CARSKRRCLTQYF
D gene: .; V gene: TRBV27; clone size: .; J gene: TRBJ1-1; CDR3 DNA: TGTGCCAGCAGTCAACAGGGCCGCACTGAAGCTTTCTTT; CDR3 protein: CASSQQGRTEAFF
D gene: .; V gene: TRBV6-5; clone size: .; J gene: TRBJ2-7; CDR3 DNA: TGTGCCAGCAGTTACGCAGGGAATCAATTCGTTTACGAGCAGTACTTC; CDR3 protein: CASSYAGNQFVYEQYF
D gene: .; V gene: TRBV2; clone size: few; J gene: TRBJ2-5; CDR3 DNA: TGTGCCAGCAGTGTAGGCCAAGAGACCCAGTACTTC; CDR3 protein: CASSVGQETQYF
D gene: .; V gene: TRBV30; clone size: .; J gene: TRBJ1-6; CDR3 DNA: TGTGCCTGGAGTGTACAGGGCTCCTATAATTCACCCCTCCACTTT; CDR3 protein: CAWSVQGSYNSPLHF
D gene: .; V gene: TRBV11-3; clone size: .; J gene: TRBJ2-1; CDR3 DNA: TGTGCCAGCAGCTTAGGGGGCTGGGGGAGAGGCTCCTACAATGAGCAGTTCTTC; CDR3 protein: CASSLGGWGRGSYNEQFF
D gene: TRBD1; V gene: TRBV6-5; clone size: few; J gene: TRBJ1-1; CDR3 DNA: TGTGCCAGCAGTTACTCCGGGACAGGGGGAGGTACTGAAGCTTTCTTT; CDR3 protein: CASSYSGTGGGTEAFF